This T cell receptor (beta chain) is from a study of blood T cell repertoires in COVID-19. In the study overall: Samples came from the United States, Italy and Spain, spanning acute and convalescent COVID-19. T cells, B-cell-depleted T cells, or PBMCs supplied cDNA or gDNA.

Per the original data handling: Reference gene primer amplification in the assay estimated nucleated cell counts. Some clones are missing from TCRdb's copy, which holds only in-frame ones; the method was immunoSEQ multiplex PCR. V and J calls and clone size are copied from that table; D and trimming were computed from the DNA. The data contain about 120,000 clones, around 70% of them seen just once; the ten biggest clones take up approximately 5.7%. The CDR3 is 14 residues long. V and J are TRBV21-1 and TRBJ1-1. TRBV21-1 is classified as a pseudogene. Sequences were obtained from peripheral blood. The TCR was taken from a man aged 55 to 70 with acute or convalescent COVID-19. Here the CDR3 DNA reads TGTGCCAGCATTCCTCGCGGGAGCCACACTGAAGCTTTCTTT. Translated, it gives CASIPRGSHTEAFF.